Given below is one T cell receptor (beta chain) in context. This clone appeared a few times. Its antigen is currently not known. No quality values exist for individual bases; no much larger clone is one base distant. Each collaborating institution followed its own protocols to collect whole blood in K2EDTA tubes. For TCRbeta analysis, collaborators shipped samples as frozen whole blood, isolated PBMCs, or DNA extracted from either of those sample types. The data originate from a study of blood T cell repertoires in COVID-19 (dated by TCRdb to 2020 to 2022). With respect to the entire study: Samples from collaborators originated in the United States, Italy and Spain and spanned both the acute and convalescent phases of COVID-19. Where HLA class I and class II types were available, the types were taken from metadata supplied by the sample provider, not from assay-based typing. The material from the prospective study consisted of cDNA or gDNA derived from T cells, B-cell-depleted T cells, or PBMCs. A freely available public database, intended as a resource for researchers studying the immune response to SARS-CoV-2, is where the repertoires were released. Samples came from the ongoing ImmuneRACE study (first 160 participants) plus 1,254 subjects from 6 global collaborators. Nearly every sample came with metadata listing a de-identified subject ID, COVID-19 status, age in years and sex. The dataset comprised deeply sampled blood TCRbeta repertoires from subjects exposed to, actively infected with, or recovered from COVID-19. General findings and caveats noted by the study authors: The amount of clinical and demographic metadata varied by source and participant and was provided uncurated.

TCRbeta CDR3 regions were amplified from genomic DNA using the immunoSEQ Assay, a bias-controlled multiplex PCR. The authors' pipeline ran thus. The number of nucleated cells in each sample was estimated by amplification of reference gene primers within the assay. To quantify the absolute abundance of each unique TCRbeta CDR3 rearrangement, sequence reads were collapsed and filtered. For each sample, productive Simpson clonality was calculated as the square root of Simpson's diversity index across productive rearrangements. Not all clones reach the TCRdb copy of this immuneACCESS table, which keeps in-frame sequences only. Checked studies attribute under half of the gap to unresolved V genes and leave the rest unexplained. That table is the source of V, J and clone size, and D and trimming were worked out from the DNA. Across this sample there are about 70,000 clones, with 70% to 90% seen only once. Together, the top ten hold 3.9% of the sample.

Via the germline V gene (reference sequence), CDR1 is LGHDT and CDR2 YNNKEL. Compared with germline, V lacks 2 bases and J lacks 3 bases; bases without a gene match: 0. From the cysteine up to the phenylalanine, the CDR3 has a length of 14 residues. Only CDR3 DNA is held: 42 bases, read in frame from base 1. The clonotype originates from a man aged 65 to 79 with active COVID-19. The rearrangement joined TRBV3-1 (or the pseudogene TRBV3-2) to TRBJ2-4, with TRBD2 matching 8 junction bases. The sample consisted of peripheral blood. The bases are TGTGCCAGCAGCCAAACTAGCGGCAAAAACATTCAGTACTTC. This encodes CASSQTSGKNIQYF.